This T cell receptor (beta chain) emerged from a study of shared clonotypes between healthy human individuals (dated by TCRdb to 2018 to 2020). In terms of the full investigation: The cohort included three men and a couple of women between 18 and 49 years of age. For each donor, CD4 naive and CD4 memory were each given three plates, CD8 naive was given two plates, and CD8 memory was given one plate. To estimate repertoire size and how much clonotype sharing occurs between individuals, the study deeply sequenced the blood TCR repertoires of about five healthy adults. To increase sequencing depth and limit assay-specific biases, different laboratories used diverse techniques to prepare libraries and sequence TCR repertoires. Per donor, leukapheresis produced somewhere between about 0.9 and 9.5 billion PBMCs. The study at large found these results: Compared with non-shared clonotypes, clonotypes shared by all four sorted-subset donors had higher generation probabilities. Based on pairwise subsampling, the degree of clonotype sharing among donors was expected to be affected by sequencing depth. Larger estimated clonotype richness was generally found for naive subsets than for memory subsets. Rarefaction of sorted-subset datasets indicated incomplete sequencing despite the large sequencing depth. Sharing across a few donors was observed for around 4.8% of naive CD4, about 3.2% of naive CD8, about 2.3% of memory CD4, and about 0.38% of memory CD8 clonotypes. Sampling was limited to blood, and TCR repertoires in tissue likely differ from TCR repertoires in blood. Because the study included a small number of donors, the genetic and exposure-history diversity represented was limited.

The CDR3 starts with the cysteine, ends with the phenylalanine, and has 15 residues. Left in the record is the CDR3 DNA by itself, 45 bases read in frame from the first base. The germline V gene specifies SNHLY as CDR1 and FYNNEI as CDR2. V ends up 4 bases short and J 5 bases short, with an unmatched junction base count of 8. Donors were healthy HIV-negative adults with no recently reported acute infections or vaccinations. Every donor was a Caucasian adult residing in Nashville, Tennessee, USA. CD4+ T cells were enriched by magnetic negative selection; naive cells were then positively selected on CD45RA, and the negative fraction formed the memory subset. After blood collection by leukapheresis, PBMCs were isolated using Ficoll-Histopaque density gradient centrifugation and then cryopreserved in the vapor phase of liquid nitrogen. Analytical flow cytometry was used to check the purity and quantity of each magnetically sorted T cell population. Genomic DNA was isolated from each sorted fraction and quantified by UV absorbance on a Nanodrop 2000c.

Concerning this clone: It has no known antigen specificity. The record has no base qualities; no much larger clone is one base away.

Using the deep immunoSEQ assay, TCR CDR3 regions were amplified from genomic DNA by multiplex PCR. Extracted genomic DNA from each cell subset was spread evenly across all wells of several immunoSEQ 96-well plates, with each plate serving as a replicate. For sorted subsets, around 200 ng genomic DNA, equal to about 30,000 T cell genomes, was loaded into each replicate PCR. Purified libraries were quantified with a Qubit 3.0 fluorometer, sized on a Bioanalyzer 2100, and re-quantified with the KAPA Library Quantification kit. Each immunoSEQ 96-well plate was sequenced on its own single-read 150-cycle Illumina NextSeq 550 flow cell. Processing in the source paper ran as follows. Because only junctional sequences without quality scores were contained in the immunoSEQ output, filtering matching that applied to full-length reads could not be performed. Sequences were annotated with PyIR, a Python wrapper for IgBLAST v1.9, using IMGT germline references to assign V/J genes and CDR3. Any read was removed if the V/J assignment was weak (E-value above 1e-6), the CDR3 was missing, or the read contained stop codons, out-of-frame junctions, or ambiguous translated residues. V3J clonotypes were defined by identical inferred V gene, J gene, and CDR3 amino acid sequence. To compute the percentage overlap between repertoires, the number of shared unique clonotypes was divided by the size of the smaller repertoire. Three approaches were used to assess repertoire richness: RTK rarefaction, the Chao1 estimator, and Recon v2.1 estimates of unobserved clonotypes. For all TCRbeta clonotypes obtained by the gDNA method from a handful of donors, generation probabilities were computed with OLGA. The source is immuneACCESS, and TCRdb retained only in-frame sequences with V and J called. Part of the clones is not carried over; for the studies checked, unresolved V genes explain less than half of this, and the remainder is unexplained. That table is the source of V, J and clone size, and D and trimming were worked out from the DNA. The table for this sample lists around 1,000,000 clones; approximately 80% of them were counted only once. About 0.89% of the sample is taken by the ten largest.

Sequencing was performed on memory CD4+ T cells from PBMCs. Per the publication, the cell subset or site label means: CD45RA-negative fraction. Recombination linked TRBV2 to TRBJ2-1, and TRBD2 matches 7 of the central bases. This TCR came from a man aged 18 to 30 in good health. Some clones in this sample may be carry-over from other donors' samples. DNA sequence: TGTGCCAGCAGTGGGTACAGCGGGACCCACAATGAGCAGTTCTTC. Its amino acids are CASSGYSGTHNEQFF.